The clone carrying this T cell receptor beta chain was counted at least ten times. This sample was taken from a study of T cells after yellow fever vaccination. This CDR3 comprises 16 residues. The V gene's germline CDR1 is SGHRS and CDR2 YFSETQ. The ends were cut back, 0 bases at V and 0 bases at J, with 10 bases in the middle. As TCR cDNA was made by 5'RACE template switching, a universal primer site and UMIs were added. From the 5' RACE reads, TCRdb called clonotypes with MiXCR, one entry per CDR3 protein. Of about 220,000 distinct CDR3 sequences in the sample, approximately 3.2% are singletons; the top ten hold roughly 3.2%.

This receptor was identified in a man between 18 and 35 years old who received the YFV17D yellow fever vaccine. This sequence joins TRBV5-1 and TRBJ2-1; unclear D gene. The source material was CD4+ T cells sorted from PBMCs, sampled 10 days after the yellow fever booster vaccination. CDR3 in DNA: TGCGCCAGCAGCTTGGGGTCACTTAGCTCCTACAATGAGCAGTTCTTC. This codes for CASSLGSLSSYNEQFF.